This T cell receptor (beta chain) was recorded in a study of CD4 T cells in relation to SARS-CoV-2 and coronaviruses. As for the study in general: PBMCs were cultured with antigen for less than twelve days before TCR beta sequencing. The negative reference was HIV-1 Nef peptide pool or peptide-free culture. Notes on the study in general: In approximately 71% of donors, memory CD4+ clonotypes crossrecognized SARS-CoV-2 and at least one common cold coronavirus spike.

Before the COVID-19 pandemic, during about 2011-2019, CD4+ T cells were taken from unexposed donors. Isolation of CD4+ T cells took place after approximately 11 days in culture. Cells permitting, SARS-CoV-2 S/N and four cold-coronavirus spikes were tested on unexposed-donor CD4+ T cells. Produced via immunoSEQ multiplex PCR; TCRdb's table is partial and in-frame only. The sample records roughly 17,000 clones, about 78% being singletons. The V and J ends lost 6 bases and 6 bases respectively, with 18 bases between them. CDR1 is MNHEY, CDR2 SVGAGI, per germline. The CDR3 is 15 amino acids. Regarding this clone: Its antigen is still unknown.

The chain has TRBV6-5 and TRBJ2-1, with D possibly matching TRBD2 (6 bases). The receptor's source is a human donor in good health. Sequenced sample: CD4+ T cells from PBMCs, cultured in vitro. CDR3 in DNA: TGTGCCAGCAGAGCCGGGGGAACTTCGGGCAATGAGCAGTTCTTC. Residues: CASRAGGTSGNEQFF.